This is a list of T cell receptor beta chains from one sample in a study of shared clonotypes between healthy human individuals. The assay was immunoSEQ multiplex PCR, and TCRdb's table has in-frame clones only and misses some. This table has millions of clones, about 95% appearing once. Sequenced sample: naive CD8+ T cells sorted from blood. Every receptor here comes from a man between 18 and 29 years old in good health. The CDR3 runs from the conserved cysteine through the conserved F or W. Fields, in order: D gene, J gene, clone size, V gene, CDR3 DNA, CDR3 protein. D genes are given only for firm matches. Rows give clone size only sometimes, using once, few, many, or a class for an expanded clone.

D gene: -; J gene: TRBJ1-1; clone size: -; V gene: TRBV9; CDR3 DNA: TGTGCCAGCAGCGTAGGGGGGCGGGACCTAGAAGCTTTCTTT; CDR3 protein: CASSVGGRDLEAFF
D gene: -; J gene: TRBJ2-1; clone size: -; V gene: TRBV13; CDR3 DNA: TGTGCCAGCAGCTTCCGTCCGGGGAGCTCCTACAATGAGCAGTTCTTC; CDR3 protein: CASSFRPGSSYNEQFF
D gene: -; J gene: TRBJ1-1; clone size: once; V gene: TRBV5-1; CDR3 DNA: TGCGCCAGCAGCAGCTACCCGGGAGACACTGAAGCTTTCTTT; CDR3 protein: CASSSYPGDTEAFF
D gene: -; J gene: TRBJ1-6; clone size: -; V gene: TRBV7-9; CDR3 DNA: TGTGCCAGCAGCATCTATAATTCACCCCTCCACTTT; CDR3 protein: CASSIYNSPLHF
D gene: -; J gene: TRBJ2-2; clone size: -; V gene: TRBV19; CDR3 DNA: TGTGCTGCGGGTGGGGACCTGGAGCTGTTTTTT; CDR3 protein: CAAGGDLELFF
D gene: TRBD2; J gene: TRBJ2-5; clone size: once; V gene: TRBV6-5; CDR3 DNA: TGTGCCAGCAGTCGAGCGGGAGACTCTTTGGAGACCCAGTACTTC; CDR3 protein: CASSRAGDSLETQYF
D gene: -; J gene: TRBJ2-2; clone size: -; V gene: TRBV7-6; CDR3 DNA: TGTGCCAGCAGCTTAGTTCAGGGCGGGTTCACCGGGGAGCTGTTTTTT; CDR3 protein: CASSLVQGGFTGELFF
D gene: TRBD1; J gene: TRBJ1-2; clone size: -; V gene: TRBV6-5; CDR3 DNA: TGTGCCGCCCAAACGGACAGGGAAGGTACCTATGGCTACACCTTC; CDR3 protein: CAAQTDREGTYGYTF
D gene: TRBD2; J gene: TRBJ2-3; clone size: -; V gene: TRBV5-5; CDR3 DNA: TGTGCCAGCAGCCCCGGACTAGCGGGGCTCACAGATACGCAGTATTTT; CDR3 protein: CASSPGLAGLTDTQYF
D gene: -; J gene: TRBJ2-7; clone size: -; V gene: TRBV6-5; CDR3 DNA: TGTGCCAGCAGTTACTCCTCGGACCCCTACGAGCAGTACTTC; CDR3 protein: CASSYSSDPYEQYF
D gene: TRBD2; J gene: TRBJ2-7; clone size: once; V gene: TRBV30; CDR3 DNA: TGTGCCTGGAGTTCCTCGGGGACTAGCGGGGGCCACGAGCAGTACTTC; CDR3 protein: CAWSSSGTSGGHEQYF
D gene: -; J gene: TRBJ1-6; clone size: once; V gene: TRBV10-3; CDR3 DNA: TGTGCCATCAGTGAGTCTGCGGGAAGGGGTTCACCCCTCCACTTT; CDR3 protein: CAISESAGRGSPLHF
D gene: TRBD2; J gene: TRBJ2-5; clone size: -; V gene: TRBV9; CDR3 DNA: TGTGCCAGCAGCGCCGGGACTAGCGGACAAGAGACCCAGTACTTC; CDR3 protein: CASSAGTSGQETQYF
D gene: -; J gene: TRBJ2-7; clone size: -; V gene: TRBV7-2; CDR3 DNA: TGTGCCAGCAGCTTATACCCGAGCTCCTACGAGCAGTACTTC; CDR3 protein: CASSLYPSSYEQYF
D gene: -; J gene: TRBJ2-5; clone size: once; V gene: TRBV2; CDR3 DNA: TGTGCCAGCAGTGAGGAGTACCAAGAGACCCAGTACTTC; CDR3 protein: CASSEEYQETQYF
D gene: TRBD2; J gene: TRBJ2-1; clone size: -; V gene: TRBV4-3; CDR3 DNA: TGCGCCAGCAGCAGCGTCCTACTAGCGGGAGTTAATGAGCAGTTCTTC; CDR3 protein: CASSSVLLAGVNEQFF
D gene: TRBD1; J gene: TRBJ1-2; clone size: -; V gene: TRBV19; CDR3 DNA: TGTGCCAGTAGTCCTCGACAGGGGGCTATCTATGGCTACACCTTC; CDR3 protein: CASSPRQGAIYGYTF
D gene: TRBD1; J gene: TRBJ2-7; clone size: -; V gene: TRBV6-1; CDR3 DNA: TGTGCCAGCCTGGGACAGGGCCTCTACGAGCAGTACTTC; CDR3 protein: CASLGQGLYEQYF
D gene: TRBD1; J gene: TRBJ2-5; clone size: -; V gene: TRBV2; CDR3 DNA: TGTGCCAGCAGAATAGTCGGACAGGCCGAACAAGAGACCCAGTACTTC; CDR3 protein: CASRIVGQAEQETQYF
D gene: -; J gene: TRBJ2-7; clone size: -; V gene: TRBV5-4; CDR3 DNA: TGTGCCAGCAGCTTTGGCGAGAACTACGAGCAGTACTTC; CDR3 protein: CASSFGENYEQYF
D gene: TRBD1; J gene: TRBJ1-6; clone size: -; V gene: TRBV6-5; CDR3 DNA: TGTGCCAGCAGCTCAACTGGGACAGATAATTCACCCCTCCACTTT; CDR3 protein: CASSSTGTDNSPLHF
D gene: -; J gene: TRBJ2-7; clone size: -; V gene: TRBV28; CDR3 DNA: TGTGCCAGCAGTCCGTCCCGAACCTACGAGCAGTACTTC; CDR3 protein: CASSPSRTYEQYF
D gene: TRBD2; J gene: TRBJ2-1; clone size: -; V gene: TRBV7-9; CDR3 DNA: TGTGCCAGCAGCCCCTTCGCGGGGGGGGTCAATGAGCAGTTCTTC; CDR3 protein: CASSPFAGGVNEQFF
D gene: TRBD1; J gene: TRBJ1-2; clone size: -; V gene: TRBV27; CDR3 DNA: TGTGCCAGCAGCTGGACAGGGACCAACTATGGCTACACCTTC; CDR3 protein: CASSWTGTNYGYTF
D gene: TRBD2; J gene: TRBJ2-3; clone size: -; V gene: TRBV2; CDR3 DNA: TGTGCCAGCAGTGAACCCGGGGCGGGGGGTGGCACAGATACGCAGTATTTT; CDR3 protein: CASSEPGAGGGTDTQYF
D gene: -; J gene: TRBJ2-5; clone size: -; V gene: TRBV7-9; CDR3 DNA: TGTGCCAGCAGCGCCAGCGAGGTCGGAGTAGAGACCCAGTACTTC; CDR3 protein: CASSASEVGVETQYF
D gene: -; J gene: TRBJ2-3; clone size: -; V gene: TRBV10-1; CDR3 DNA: TGCGCCAGCAGTGATGACAGGATAGGAGATACGCAGTATTTT; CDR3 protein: CASSDDRIGDTQYF
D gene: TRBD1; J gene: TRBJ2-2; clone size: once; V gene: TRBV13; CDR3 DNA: TGTGCCAGCAGCCCTACCCTAGACAGGGTTGGAACCGGGGAGCTGTTTTTT; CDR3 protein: CASSPTLDRVGTGELFF
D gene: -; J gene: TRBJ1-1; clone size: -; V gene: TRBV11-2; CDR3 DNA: TGTGCCAGCAGCTTAGAGACGTGGGGCATAATCCCGGAAGCTTTCTTT; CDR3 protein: CASSLETWGIIPEAFF
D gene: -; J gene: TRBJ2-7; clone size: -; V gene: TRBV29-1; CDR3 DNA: TGCAGCGTTGAAGACCTGGACAGCCGGCCGGCCGAGCAGTACTTC; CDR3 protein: CSVEDLDSRPAEQYF
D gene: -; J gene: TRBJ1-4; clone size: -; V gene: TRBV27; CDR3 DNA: TGTGCCAGCAGTGGGGGACGGTATAATGAAAAACTGTTTTTT; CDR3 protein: CASSGGRYNEKLFF
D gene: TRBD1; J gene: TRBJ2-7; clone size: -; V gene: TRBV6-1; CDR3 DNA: TGTGCCAGCATTACGCAGGGGGTTAGCTCCTACGAGCAGTACTTC; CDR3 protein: CASITQGVSSYEQYF
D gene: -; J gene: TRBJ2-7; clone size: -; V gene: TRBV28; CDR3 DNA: TGTGCCAGCAGTTTCCGCCCGGGGAGCCCCTCCTACGAGCAGTACTTC; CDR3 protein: CASSFRPGSPSYEQYF
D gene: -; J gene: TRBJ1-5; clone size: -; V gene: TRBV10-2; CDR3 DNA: TGCGCCAGCAGTGAGTGGCTTCGGGGAGGCAATCAGCCCCAGCATTTT; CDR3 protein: CASSEWLRGGNQPQHF